The clone carrying this T cell receptor beta chain was seen only a few times. A clone one base away is much larger, so this may be a read error. Investigators took 8 to 10 milliliters of peripheral blood from every donor. PBMCs, at least 6.5 million per sample, were isolated. V was shortened by 5 bases and J by 1 base, with 5 bases between the two germline ends. This CDR3 is 12 amino acids long. Germline assignment: CDR1 PRHDT and CDR2 FYEKMQ (reference sequence). A sample-barcoded 5' primer and a J-beta primer mix were used in a second PCR of about 6 to 12 cycles. MiXCR, run by TCRdb on the 5' RACE reads, gives a single entry per CDR3 protein. Of about 930,000 distinct CDR3 sequences detected, roughly 29% appear once; the ten largest clones hold roughly 10%. This entry belongs to a study of blood T cells in healthy people across ages. These sequences were also reported in another study, on T cells of mothers and their children. That study adds: Samples were obtained from a few healthy Caucasian mothers and their six children. Maternal samples each gave over 9 million TCR beta CDR3 reads, and child samples roughly 3 million each.

The chain joins TRBV13 to TRBJ2-5; D gene uncertain. The material sequenced was blood. This sequence originates from a woman aged 40 to 50 in good health. The CDR3: CASSVVQETQYF. DNA of the CDR3: TGTGCCAGCAGCGTGGTCCAAGAGACCCAGTACTTC.